These T cell receptor beta chains were read from a single sample in a study of CD8+CD57+ T cells in acquired aplastic anemia. TCRdb re-called the reads with MiXCR, one entry per CDR3 protein. The repertoire has roughly 260,000 distinct CDR3 sequences, more than 45% of them found once; the top ten carry about 7.8%. The sample consisted of sorted CD4+, CD8+, or CD8+CD57+ T cells (not recorded which) from PBMCs. All receptors derive from a human donor with aplastic anemia. CDR3s include the opening cysteine and the closing phenylalanine or tryptophan. The order of the fields is V gene, D gene, clone size, J gene, CDR3 DNA, CDR3 protein. D genes are given only for firm matches. A row's size may be missing; if present it is once, few, many or a size class.

V gene: TRBV4-1; D gene: -; clone size: many; J gene: TRBJ2-7; CDR3 DNA: TGCGCCAGCAGCCATGGGGACTGGGACTACGAGCAGTACTTC; CDR3 protein: CASSHGDWDYEQYF
V gene: TRBV2; D gene: -; clone size: once; J gene: TRBJ2-5; CDR3 DNA: TGTGCCAGTAGTGATGCGTTGGGGCAAGAGACCCAGTACTTC; CDR3 protein: CASSDALGQETQYF
V gene: TRBV7-2; D gene: TRBD1; clone size: once; J gene: TRBJ1-3; CDR3 DNA: TGTGCCAGCAGCGAGGGGACAGCCGGAAACACCATATATTTT; CDR3 protein: CASSEGTAGNTIYF
V gene: TRBV7-2; D gene: TRBD2; clone size: many; J gene: TRBJ2-7; CDR3 DNA: TGTGCCAGCAGCACGGGACTAGCGGGGGTTTCAGCCTACGAGCAGTACTTC; CDR3 protein: CASSTGLAGVSAYEQYF
V gene: TRBV7-7; D gene: -; clone size: once; J gene: TRBJ1-1; CDR3 DNA: TGTGCTAGCAGCCCTTCGGAGATCACTGGAGCTTTCTTT; CDR3 protein: CASSPSEITGAFF
V gene: TRBV12-3/TRBV12-4; D gene: -; clone size: many; J gene: TRBJ1-2; CDR3 DNA: TGTGCCAGCAGTTTTACGTTAGCGGGCTATGGCTACACCTTC; CDR3 protein: CASSFTLAGYGYTF
V gene: TRBV10-2; D gene: -; clone size: few; J gene: TRBJ1-5; CDR3 DNA: TGCGCCAGCAGTGAGTCGGTGAGCAATCAGCCCCAGCATTTT; CDR3 protein: CASSESVSNQPQHF
V gene: TRBV4-3; D gene: TRBD1; clone size: -; J gene: TRBJ2-7; CDR3 DNA: TGCGCCAGCAGCCAAGAAGCAGGGGGCTACTACGAGCAGTACTTC; CDR3 protein: CASSQEAGGYYEQYF
V gene: TRBV10-2; D gene: TRBD1; clone size: -; J gene: TRBJ1-1; CDR3 DNA: TGCGCCAGCAGTGAGGATCACAGGGGCACTGAAGCTTTCTTT; CDR3 protein: CASSEDHRGTEAFF
V gene: TRBV6-2/TRBV6-3; D gene: -; clone size: -; J gene: TRBJ1-2; CDR3 DNA: TGTGCCAGCAGTGACTCGAGGGGCTACACCTTC; CDR3 protein: CASSDSRGYTF
V gene: TRBV15; D gene: TRBD1; clone size: -; J gene: TRBJ2-7; CDR3 DNA: TGTGCCACCAGCGGGCCGGGACAGGGTTACGAGCAGTACTTC; CDR3 protein: CATSGPGQGYEQYF
V gene: TRBV9; D gene: TRBD1; clone size: many; J gene: TRBJ2-2; CDR3 DNA: TGTGCCAGCAGCGTGCGGGACAGGGGGCGAGCGAACACCGGGGAGCTGTTTTTT; CDR3 protein: CASSVRDRGRANTGELFF
V gene: TRBV7-2; D gene: -; clone size: many; J gene: TRBJ1-1; CDR3 DNA: TGTGCCAGCAGCTTAGAGGTGGTTCGCACTGAAGCTTTCTTT; CDR3 protein: CASSLEVVRTEAFF
V gene: TRBV5-6; D gene: -; clone size: many; J gene: TRBJ2-5; CDR3 DNA: TGTGCCAGCAGCGTGGTTCAGGGAGTGGAGACCCAGTACTTC; CDR3 protein: CASSVVQGVETQYF
V gene: TRBV12-5; D gene: -; clone size: many; J gene: TRBJ2-2; CDR3 DNA: TGTGCTAGTGGTTTGGGGCGGAGCGGGGAGCTGTTTTTT; CDR3 protein: CASGLGRSGELFF
V gene: TRBV9; D gene: TRBD2; clone size: -; J gene: TRBJ2-2; CDR3 DNA: TGTGCCAGCAGCGTACGAACTAGCGGTGTCGGGGAGCTGTTTTTT; CDR3 protein: CASSVRTSGVGELFF
V gene: TRBV20-1; D gene: TRBD2; clone size: many; J gene: TRBJ2-1; CDR3 DNA: TGCAGTGCTCCGACTGGGTCTAGCGGGGGTATCAATGAGCAGTTCTTC; CDR3 protein: CSAPTGSSGGINEQFF
V gene: TRBV15; D gene: -; clone size: few; J gene: TRBJ1-1; CDR3 DNA: TGTGCCACCAGCAGAGATCGCCATTGGAACACTGAAGCTTTCTTT; CDR3 protein: CATSRDRHWNTEAFF
V gene: TRBV9; D gene: TRBD1; clone size: -; J gene: TRBJ2-5; CDR3 DNA: TGTGCCAGCAGCGTAGGACAGGGGCGAAGTTACCAAGAGACCCAGTACTTC; CDR3 protein: CASSVGQGRSYQETQYF
V gene: TRBV29-1; D gene: -; clone size: -; J gene: TRBJ2-7; CDR3 DNA: TGCAGCCTTGAGGAGGAGGGGGACTACGAGCAGTACTTC; CDR3 protein: CSLEEEGDYEQYF
V gene: TRBV27; D gene: -; clone size: -; J gene: TRBJ2-7; CDR3 DNA: TGTGCCAGCAGTTTATCCGACACCCTCGAGCAGTACTTC; CDR3 protein: CASSLSDTLEQYF
V gene: TRBV11-2; D gene: TRBD1; clone size: -; J gene: TRBJ1-6; CDR3 DNA: TGTGCCAGCAGCTTAGTTGACAGGGGGAGGAATTCACCCCTCCACTTT; CDR3 protein: CASSLVDRGRNSPLHF
V gene: TRBV7-9; D gene: TRBD1; clone size: -; J gene: TRBJ2-7; CDR3 DNA: TGTGCCAGCAGCTGGGGGACAGGGGGAGCCTACGAGCAGTACTTC; CDR3 protein: CASSWGTGGAYEQYF
V gene: TRBV7-3; D gene: -; clone size: -; J gene: TRBJ1-2; CDR3 DNA: TGTGCCAGCAGCTTAGATCGGGGGCGAAACTATGGCTACACCTTC; CDR3 protein: CASSLDRGRNYGYTF
V gene: TRBV15; D gene: TRBD1; clone size: -; J gene: TRBJ2-7; CDR3 DNA: TGTGCCACCAGCAGAGTACAGGGGCCACCCCCATACGAGCAGTACTTC; CDR3 protein: CATSRVQGPPPYEQYF
V gene: TRBV7-2; D gene: -; clone size: -; J gene: TRBJ2-5; CDR3 DNA: TGTGCCAGCAGCTTAGATCTAGGGCACCAAGAGACCCAGTACTTC; CDR3 protein: CASSLDLGHQETQYF
V gene: TRBV6-1; D gene: TRBD2; clone size: many; J gene: TRBJ2-7; CDR3 DNA: TGTGCCAGCAGCGCTAGCGGGAGAACCCACGAGCAGTACTTC; CDR3 protein: CASSASGRTHEQYF
V gene: TRBV29-1; D gene: TRBD2; clone size: few; J gene: TRBJ2-7; CDR3 DNA: TGCAGCGTTGAAGAAGCGGAGGGAGGGCGGTTCGAGCAGTACTTC; CDR3 protein: CSVEEAEGGRFEQYF
V gene: TRBV29-1; D gene: TRBD1; clone size: -; J gene: TRBJ2-3; CDR3 DNA: TGCAGCGTTGAAGGGGACAGGTTCACAGATACGCAGTATTTT; CDR3 protein: CSVEGDRFTDTQYF
V gene: TRBV20-1; D gene: TRBD2; clone size: -; J gene: TRBJ2-1; CDR3 DNA: TGCAGTGCTAGTTTGACTAGCGGTAGGCCCTACAATGAGCAGTTCTTC; CDR3 protein: CSASLTSGRPYNEQFF
V gene: TRBV12-3/TRBV12-4; D gene: -; clone size: few; J gene: TRBJ1-2; CDR3 DNA: TGTGCCAGCAGTAATAGGGACGTATTATTAGGGAGGCGCGGCGGCTACACCTTC; CDR3 protein: CASSNRDVLLGRRGGYTF
V gene: TRBV7-9; D gene: -; clone size: many; J gene: TRBJ2-7; CDR3 DNA: TGTGCCAGCAGCCATAACGAACCGGGGGGCTCAAACGAGCAGTACTTC; CDR3 protein: CASSHNEPGGSNEQYF
V gene: TRBV7-8; D gene: -; clone size: many; J gene: TRBJ1-4; CDR3 DNA: TGTGCCAGCAGCTCCCTACAGGGTTCCCTTAATGAAAAACTGTTTTTT; CDR3 protein: CASSSLQGSLNEKLFF
V gene: TRBV5-1; D gene: -; clone size: -; J gene: TRBJ1-2; CDR3 DNA: TGCGCCAGCAGGAGGGGAGGCTACACCTTC; CDR3 protein: CASRRGGYTF
V gene: TRBV14; D gene: -; clone size: many; J gene: TRBJ1-1; CDR3 DNA: TGTGCCAGCAGCCTGCGGGCGCGGAGGATGAACACTGAAGCTTTCTTT; CDR3 protein: CASSLRARRMNTEAFF
V gene: TRBV19; D gene: -; clone size: -; J gene: TRBJ1-5; CDR3 DNA: TGTGCCAGCAGTAACGGCGTAAACAATCAGCCCCAGCATTTT; CDR3 protein: CASSNGVNNQPQHF
V gene: TRBV12-3/TRBV12-4; D gene: -; clone size: -; J gene: TRBJ2-7; CDR3 DNA: TGTGCCAGCAGTATGGGGTCGGTCTACGAGCAGTACTTC; CDR3 protein: CASSMGSVYEQYF
V gene: TRBV20-1; D gene: TRBD1; clone size: many; J gene: TRBJ1-6; CDR3 DNA: TGCAGTGTTAAGATTGGGACAGAGGGTTCACCCCTCCACTTT; CDR3 protein: CSVKIGTEGSPLHF
V gene: TRBV12-5; D gene: -; clone size: -; J gene: TRBJ2-7; CDR3 DNA: TGTGCCAGCAGTTTAAGTGCTAGTTTCGCCTACGAGCAGTACTTC; CDR3 protein: CASSLSASFAYEQYF
V gene: TRBV7-2; D gene: -; clone size: many; J gene: TRBJ1-3; CDR3 DNA: TGTGCCATATGGAGCGTAAACTCTGGAAACACCATATATTTT; CDR3 protein: CAIWSVNSGNTIYF
V gene: TRBV7-9; D gene: TRBD1; clone size: few; J gene: TRBJ1-5; CDR3 DNA: TGTGCCAGCAGCTCCGACAGGGGCAATCAGCCCCAGCATTTT; CDR3 protein: CASSSDRGNQPQHF
V gene: TRBV6-5; D gene: TRBD1; clone size: many; J gene: TRBJ1-1; CDR3 DNA: TGTGCCAGCAGCATCGGGACAGGGCGCAGGACTGAAGCTTTCTTT; CDR3 protein: CASSIGTGRRTEAFF
V gene: TRBV4-1; D gene: -; clone size: many; J gene: TRBJ2-1; CDR3 DNA: TGCGCCAGCAGCCAAGATGACGGTCGCGGCAATGAGCAGTTCTTC; CDR3 protein: CASSQDDGRGNEQFF
V gene: TRBV20-1; D gene: -; clone size: -; J gene: TRBJ2-7; CDR3 DNA: TGCAGTGCTAGAGGGGAGCGCGAGCAGTACTTC; CDR3 protein: CSARGEREQYF
V gene: TRBV28; D gene: -; clone size: -; J gene: TRBJ2-5; CDR3 DNA: TGTGCCAGCAGTTTCTTGGTTCTCCAAGAGACCCAGTACTTC; CDR3 protein: CASSFLVLQETQYF
V gene: TRBV7-9; D gene: TRBD1; clone size: -; J gene: TRBJ1-1; CDR3 DNA: TGTGCCAGCAGTTTGACAGGGGGCCGTACTGAAGCTTTCTTT; CDR3 protein: CASSLTGGRTEAFF
V gene: TRBV10-3; D gene: TRBD2; clone size: -; J gene: TRBJ2-1; CDR3 DNA: TGTGCCATGCTAGCGGGAGAAAACAATGAGCAGTTCTTC; CDR3 protein: CAMLAGENNEQFF
V gene: TRBV20-1; D gene: -; clone size: -; J gene: TRBJ2-1; CDR3 DNA: TGCAGTGCTAGAGACCTCCGGACAGCGACCAATGAGCAGTTCTTC; CDR3 protein: CSARDLRTATNEQFF
V gene: TRBV30; D gene: -; clone size: many; J gene: TRBJ1-1; CDR3 DNA: TGTGCCTGGAGTGTTACAGGGAAGGCTGAAGCTTTCTTT; CDR3 protein: CAWSVTGKAEAFF
V gene: TRBV9; D gene: TRBD2; clone size: -; J gene: TRBJ2-3; CDR3 DNA: TGTGCCAGCAGCTTAGAAAGCGGGGGGGCCACAGATACGCAGTATTTT; CDR3 protein: CASSLESGGATDTQYF
V gene: TRBV5-1; D gene: TRBD1; clone size: -; J gene: TRBJ2-5; CDR3 DNA: TGCGCCAGTACGCTACAGGGGGTGGGAGAGACCCAGTACTTC; CDR3 protein: CASTLQGVGETQYF
V gene: TRBV7-3; D gene: TRBD2; clone size: -; J gene: TRBJ2-1; CDR3 DNA: TGTGCCAGCAGCAGGACTAGCGGGAGTCGGGATGAGCAGTTCTTC; CDR3 protein: CASSRTSGSRDEQFF
V gene: TRBV20-1; D gene: TRBD1; clone size: many; J gene: TRBJ1-4; CDR3 DNA: TGCAGTGCTCAAGACAGGGATAATGAAAAACTGTTTTTT; CDR3 protein: CSAQDRDNEKLFF
V gene: TRBV7-2; D gene: TRBD2; clone size: many; J gene: TRBJ2-2; CDR3 DNA: TGTGCCAGCAGCGAACGACTAGCCGCGGGCGGGGAGCTGTTTTTT; CDR3 protein: CASSERLAAGGELFF
V gene: TRBV7-3; D gene: -; clone size: -; J gene: TRBJ2-3; CDR3 DNA: TGTGCCAGCAGCCCGGGCGGGGCTAGCACAGATACGCAGTATTTT; CDR3 protein: CASSPGGASTDTQYF
V gene: TRBV4-3; D gene: -; clone size: few; J gene: TRBJ2-7; CDR3 DNA: TGCGCCAGCAGCCAAGATTGGGACGGCTCCTACGAGCAGTACTTC; CDR3 protein: CASSQDWDGSYEQYF
V gene: TRBV30; D gene: -; clone size: -; J gene: TRBJ2-2; CDR3 DNA: TGTGCCTGGAGTGTTATGGGTAACACCGGGGAGCTGTTTTTT; CDR3 protein: CAWSVMGNTGELFF
V gene: TRBV15; D gene: -; clone size: many; J gene: TRBJ2-7; CDR3 DNA: TGTGCCACCAGCAGAGGCCAACAGGGGGGGTACGAGCAGTACTTC; CDR3 protein: CATSRGQQGGYEQYF
V gene: TRBV7-9; D gene: TRBD1; clone size: many; J gene: TRBJ2-7; CDR3 DNA: TGTGCCAGCAGGGGACAGGGAGCTTACGAGCAGTACTTC; CDR3 protein: CASRGQGAYEQYF
V gene: TRBV6-4; D gene: -; clone size: -; J gene: TRBJ2-7; CDR3 DNA: TGTGCCAGCAGTTACTTTACAGGGTCCCACGTGCAGTACTTC; CDR3 protein: CASSYFTGSHVQYF